These 24 T cell receptor beta chains came from one sample sequenced in a study of blood T cell repertoires in COVID-19. Profiled with immunoSEQ multiplex PCR; TCRdb holds only in-frame clones, not every one. This table holds approximately 100,000 clones, approximately 84% found once. What was sequenced was peripheral blood. All receptors come from a man in his 70s with acute or convalescent COVID-19.

The chain uses TRBV6-5 and TRBJ1-2; TRBD1 matches at 8 bases. The CDR3 covers 15 residues. The J segment lost 4 bases and the V segment lost 2 bases, leaving 6 bases of the junction unmatched. Germline CDR1 reads MNHEY; CDR2 reads SVGAGI. The CDR3 is CASSYTKQGGYGYTF. In DNA, the CDR3 is TGTGCCAGCAGTTACACTAAACAGGGGGGCTATGGCTACACCTTC.

The V and J genes are TRBV28 and TRBJ2-1; 7 bases are shared with TRBD2. Per germline, CDR1 MDHEN and CDR2 SYDVKM. This CDR3 contains 16 residues. V trimming: 2 bases; J trimming: 2 bases; junction bases outside the gene matches: 6. The CDR3 DNA follows: TGTGCCAGCAGTTTAATCGCTAGCGGTCCCTACAATGAGCAGTTCTTC. Its translation is CASSLIASGPYNEQFF.

V and J are TRBV9 and TRBJ1-2; D is possibly TRBD1 (5 bases). The CDR3 covers 13 residues. Germline lookup yields CDR1 SGDLS and CDR2 YYNGEE. Trimming cost V 4 bases and J 6 bases, with 13 bases left between them. The CDR3, as DNA: TGTGCCAGCAGCTCCGGGGGAAGTCATGGCTACACCTTC. Translation: CASSSGGSHGYTF.

The genes are TRBV10-3 and TRBJ2-2; 7 nucleotides agree with TRBD1. There are 14 residues in the CDR3. Trimming took 11 bases from V and 5 from J; bases not matched to a gene: 11. Germline V gene data show CDR1 as ENHRY and CDR2 as SYGVKD. The CDR3 spells CASGTGAYTGELFF. The CDR3 DNA follows: TGTGCCTCAGGCACAGGGGCATATACCGGGGAGCTGTTTTTT.

The CDR3 DNA reads as TGCGCCAGCAGCTTGGCTCTCCAGGGGGTTGAGCAGTTCTTC. It codes for CASSLALQGVEQFF. The V and J genes are TRBV5-1 and TRBJ2-1; 7 bases match TRBD1. The CDR3 covers 14 residues. V lost 0 bases, J lost 9 bases, and 6 bases stayed unmatched. The V gene's germline CDR1 is SGHRS and CDR2 YFSETQ.

CDR3 protein: CASSQDPPPGQLTVNEQFF. The DNA for the CDR3 is TGTGCCAGCAGCCAAGATCCCCCTCCGGGACAGTTAACCGTCAATGAGCAGTTCTTC. V gene TRBV14 combines with J gene TRBJ2-1; 7 nucleotides line up with TRBD1. V trimming: 0 bases; J trimming: 6 bases; junction bases outside the gene matches: 17. Germline loops: CDR1 SGHDN, CDR2 FVKESK. The length of the CDR3 is 19 residues.

The chain is built from TRBV19 and TRBJ1-5, with a weak D call TRBD1 (5 bases). The CDR3 is 15 amino acids. CDR1 and CDR2 (germline): LNHDA, SQIVND (reference sequence). The ends were cut back, 5 bases at V and 7 bases at J, with 18 bases in the middle. The CDR3 region has the DNA TGTGCCAGTAGTTTTCACGTCCAGGGTGGCCAGCCCCAGCATTTT. Encoded protein: CASSFHVQGGQPQHF.

This chain links TRBV4-3 with TRBJ1-3; 7 positions agree with TRBD1. The CDR3 loop spans 15 amino acids. Germline CDR1 reads LGHNA; CDR2 reads YSLEER. The V and J ends lost 1 base and 5 bases, in that order; junction bases with no gene match: 5. The CDR3 sequence: CASSQARDSRNTIYF. Here the CDR3 DNA reads TGCGCCAGCAGCCAAGCTCGGGACAGCAGAAACACCATATATTTT.

A note on this clone: Compared with germline, one end of the junction differs, possibly owing to a read error. This chain connects TRBV7-7 to TRBJ1-4; 7 bases fit TRBD1. The CDR3 runs 15 residues. The germline gives CDR1 SSHAT, CDR2 FNYEAQ (reference sequence). CDR3: CASSLNRGRGEKLFF. In DNA form, the CDR3 reads TGTGCTAGCAGCTTAAACAGGGGAAGGGGTGAAAAACTGTTTTTT.

This rearrangement joins TRBV7-2 to TRBJ2-3, with TRBD2 identical over 14 bases. The V segment lost 5 bases and the J segment 1 base; nucleotides outside the gene matches: 11. This CDR3 comprises 19 residues. Germline-derived CDR1 and CDR2 are SGHTA and FQGNSA. CDR3 nucleotides: TGTGCCAGCAGCCTTCTAGAGACTAGCGGGAGGGAGGGCACAGATACGCAGTATTTT. As protein: CASSLLETSGREGTDTQYF.

The table lists this clone with a few counts. The chain joins TRBV2 to TRBJ1-1; TRBD1 might be the D (6 bases). Trimming shortened V by 2 bases and J by 3 bases, and 13 bases separated the two germline ends. Germline V gene lookup returns CDR1 SNHLY and CDR2 FYNNEI. CDR3 length equals 15 residues. The CDR3 loop reads CASSETGTIDTEAFF. The CDR3 bases are TGTGCCAGCAGTGAAACCGGGACAATCGACACTGAAGCTTTCTTT.

The count of this clone is one. This chain connects TRBV27 to TRBJ2-7, with TRBD2 identical over 9 bases. The CDR3 contains 15 residues. In germline, CDR1 is MNHEY, CDR2 SMNVEV (reference sequence). J lost 1 base, V lost 3 bases, and 4 bases had no gene match. CDR3 in DNA: TGTGCCAGCAGTTTTAGTAGCGGGAGTTCCTACGAGCAGTACTTC. Amino acid sequence: CASSFSSGSSYEQYF.

The chain links TRBV14 to TRBJ2-5, with 7 bases that match TRBD1. The CDR3 loop spans 14 amino acids. Germline trimming cut 4 bases from V and 1 base from J; bases unmatched to any gene: 3. The germline V gene has CDR1 SGHDN and CDR2 FVKESK. The CDR3 spells CASSPGTAQETQYF. The CDR3 nucleotides read TGTGCCAGCAGCCCGGGGACAGCCCAAGAGACCCAGTACTTC.

The chain employs TRBV7-3 and TRBJ1-2; no clear D gene. The CDR3 length is 13 residues. V was clipped by 5 bases and J by 4 bases, with 11 bases between them. CDR1 is SGHTA, CDR2 FQGTGA, per germline. The CDR3 DNA is TGTGCCAGCAGCGCCGATGCTATCTATGGCTACACCTTC. Protein product: CASSADAIYGYTF. The variable domain in full, with the rest retrieved from reference TRBV7-3 and TRBJ1-2, is GAGVSQTPSNKVTEKGKYVELRCDPISGHTALYWYRQSLGQGPEFLIYFQGTGAADDSGLPNDRFFAVRPEGSVSTLKIQRTERGDSAVYLCASSADAIYGYTFGSGTRLTVV.

V usage is TRBV2 and J usage is TRBJ2-2, with D possibly being TRBD2 (5 bases). The CDR3 totals 15 residues. With 6 bases removed from V and 5 bases from J, the gap between germline ends came to 16 bases. From germline, CDR1 is SNHLY and CDR2 FYNNEI. For the CDR3, the DNA is TGTGCCAGCAGGAATCCCCAGACGGGGACCGGGGAGCTGTTTTTT. Protein sequence: CASRNPQTGTGELFF.

The chain couples TRBV27 to TRBJ2-1; 13 bases map to TRBD2. V was pared by 1 base and J by 7 bases, with 4 bases of the junction left unmatched. The CDR3 loop spans 16 amino acids. Looked up from germline, CDR1 is MNHEY and CDR2 is SMNVEV (reference sequence). The CDR3 region is CASSLFGLAGENEQFF. The CDR3, as DNA: TGTGCCAGCAGTTTATTCGGACTAGCGGGAGAGAATGAGCAGTTCTTC.

This clone occurred a few times. This chain uses TRBV5-4 with TRBJ2-3; 12 nucleotides line up with TRBD2. The length of the CDR3 is 17 residues. Germline V lookup: CDR1 SGHNT, CDR2 YYREEE (reference sequence). Trimming at V came to 1 base and at J to 4 bases, leaving 7 bases not matched to a gene. The CDR3 is CASSLTRLAGVSDTQYF. Here the CDR3 DNA reads TGTGCCAGCAGCTTGACCCGACTAGCGGGGGTTTCAGATACGCAGTATTTT. Full variable domain (remainder filled in from reference TRBV5-4 and TRBJ2-3): ETGVTQSPTHLIKTRGQQVTLRCSSQSGHNTVSWYQQALGQGPQFIFQYYREEENGRGNFPPRFSGLQFPNYSSELNVNALELDDSALYLCASSLTRLAGVSDTQYFGPGTRLTVL.

The V call is TRBV10-3, the J call TRBJ2-7, with D possibly being TRBD2 (6 bases). CDR1 is ENHRY and CDR2 is SYGVKD in the germline V gene. This CDR3 has 12 residues. V lost 7 bases, J lost 7 bases, and 14 bases lay in between. CDR3 in DNA: TGTGCCATCATACGGGGGTTGCTTGAGCAGTACTTC. It codes for CAIIRGLLEQYF.

The table lists this clone with a few counts. The chain carries TRBV29-1 and TRBJ2-7; the match to TRBD2 covers 10 bases. The V and J ends lost 5 bases and 1 base, in that order; junction bases with no gene match: 5. Germline CDR1 is SQVTM and CDR2 is ANQGSEA. The CDR3 sequence is 14 residues long. This CDR3 reads CSVLAGAVSYEQYF. CDR3 bases: TGCAGCGTTCTAGCGGGAGCAGTATCCTACGAGCAGTACTTC.

This clone came up once. Here the CDR3 reads CASSENTGVTEAFF. Written as DNA, the CDR3 is TGTGCCAGCAGCGAGAATACAGGGGTCACTGAAGCTTTCTTT. The rearrangement links TRBV7-2 to TRBJ1-1; 7 bases map to TRBD1. The CDR3 spans 14 residues. Germline V gene lookup returns CDR1 SGHTA and CDR2 FQGNSA. V lost 5 bases and J lost 4; bases outside the gene matches: 7.

V and J are TRBV7-3 and TRBJ2-1, with 7 positions matching TRBD2. The CDR3 is 15 residues long. V was clipped by 1 base and J by 8 bases; unmatched bases: 8. Germline V gene lookup returns CDR1 SGHTA and CDR2 FQGTGA. CDR3 in amino acids: CASSLMGGLNYEQFF. CDR3 nucleotide sequence: TGTGCCAGCAGCTTAATGGGAGGGTTAAACTATGAGCAGTTCTTC.

This clone was seen a few times. The genes are TRBV12-3 or TRBV12-4 and TRBJ1-1; TRBD1 is a possible D gene (5 bases). V was clipped by 6 bases and J by 4 bases, with 9 bases between them. The CDR3 is made up of 12 amino acids. The CDR3 nucleotides read TGTGCCAGCAGAAACAGGTTCACTGAAGCTTTCTTT. Its translation is CASRNRFTEAFF.

The CDR3 spells CASSYGQGGNYGYTF. Here the CDR3 DNA reads TGTGCCAGCAGCTATGGACAGGGAGGGAACTATGGCTACACCTTC. The chain combines TRBV7-2 with TRBJ1-2; 8 positions match TRBD1. Germline loops: CDR1 SGHTA, CDR2 FQGNSA. V lost 4 bases, J lost 2 bases, and 6 bases stayed unmatched. The CDR3 sequence is 15 residues long.

The V gene is TRBV19, the J gene TRBJ1-2, with 7 bases identical to TRBD1. V lost 7 bases, J lost 4 bases, and 6 bases stayed unmatched. The CDR3 extends over 13 amino acids. The germline V gene has CDR1 LNHDA and CDR2 SQIVND (reference sequence). CDR3 in amino acids: CASTPDRAYGYTF. In nucleotides, the CDR3 is TGTGCCAGTACACCAGACAGGGCCTATGGCTACACCTTC.